Below, one T cell receptor beta chain is given with its context. This clonotype was counted between two and nine times. The antigen it binds to is not known. A much larger clone lies a single base off, so this may be a read error. The CDR3 spans 14 residues, from the cysteine through the phenylalanine. Only CDR3 DNA remains: 42 bases, in frame from the first base. The CDR1 and CDR2 encoded by the germline V gene are SGHVS and FNYEAQ. The intended sense of this specimen's time point label: newly diagnosed GD, antithyroid drugs for less than 3 months. For both TCR sequencing and RNA sequencing, RNA was extracted from PBMCs using TRIzol. The diagnosis of Graves' disease was made according to American Thyroid Association guidelines. The patients came from an endocrinology department in Xi'an, China. From each patient, about 8.9 milliliters of peripheral blood was collected into an EDTA anticoagulant tube. Ficoll Paque Plus density gradient separation was used to isolate PBMCs, and no additional T cell sorting was done. An Agilent 2100 Bioanalyzer and agarose gel were used to check RNA quality, while a NanoDrop 2000 measured RNA concentration.

Library creation used multiplex PCR. The instrument was an Illumina HiSeq 4000. iRepertoire HTBI primers and Arm-PCR amplification of CDR3 regions were used to construct TCR beta libraries. Before sequencing, the PCR products went through gel purification. The study's own analysis went as follows. A total of roughly 58 TRBV and 14 TRBJ segments were identified across samples and were used for gene usage analysis of CDR3 amino acid clonotypes. Filtered high-quality paired reads were merged into contigs using COPE and FqMerger. Contigs were aligned with BLAST to IMGT TRBV, TRBD and TRBJ reference genes, and CDR3 was defined per IMGT. Highly expanded clones were defined as clonotypes with a frequency above 0.1%. Shannon entropy served as the measure of repertoire diversity, while the Gini coefficient captured V-J evenness. A clonotype was considered public if more than one individual shared it. TCRdb ran its own pipeline on the public reads, namely fastp trimming at Q25 and MiXCR clone calling, and kept in-frame beta chains. Entries that share a CDR3 protein sequence are merged under the most common genes and DNA. None of the V and J calls come from the authors' own analysis; TCRdb made them. The sample profile shows under 300,000 distinct CDR3 sequences; 18% of them were found once. The top ten constitute approximately 15% of the sample.

The sample is drawn from a study of regulatory T cells in long-lasting Graves disease (dated by TCRdb to the early 2020s). In terms of the full investigation: Newly diagnosed Graves' disease patients had taken antithyroid drugs for less than 3 months. Persistent Graves' disease patients were compared with newly diagnosed Graves' disease patients by peripheral blood TCR sequencing and RNA sequencing. The study was conducted in China and was registered as a clinical trial. TCR sequencing covered about 13 persistent and 20 newly diagnosed Graves' disease patients, 33 samples in total.

The paper's findings and limits, for the study overall: The study examined only peripheral blood because the primary lesion, thyroid tissue, could not be accessed. The small sample size was acknowledged by the authors as a limitation that may reduce accuracy. More public clonotypes were shared among persistent patients (approximately 3,000) than among newly diagnosed patients (966). Persistent disease showed preferential use of TRBV28, TRBJ1-2 and TRBJ2-5, whereas newly diagnosed disease favored TRBV20-1 and TRBJ2-1. Sequencing and analysis were limited to the TCR beta chain. Persistent Graves' disease patients showed lower TCR Shannon entropy and fewer highly expanded clones than newly diagnosed patients, suggesting clonal expansion.

These sequences were also reported in another study, on T cells in Graves' hyperthyroidism and ophthalmopathy. As that second study puts it: Stable Graves' hyperthyroidism was defined as the absence of progression to ophthalmopathy over 18 months of follow-up. Hyperthyroidism patients were newly diagnosed, had a disease duration of under 2 months, and were aged 18 to 65 years. Patients with uncontrolled infections, other autoimmune diseases, pregnancy or lactation were excluded. Diagnoses relied on clinical symptoms, serum thyroxine and TRAb, thyroid ultrasound and orbital computed tomography. The TCR CDR3 was subjected to a first round of RT-PCR using the HTBI primer set and the Qiagen OneStep RT-PCR kit. Most expanded thyroid clonotypes (frequency above 0.001) were also found in blood, which suggests that blood repertoires may mirror thyroid immune responses. In cross-validation, a model built on a 13 V-J signature told ophthalmopathy apart from stable hyperthyroidism with 87.88% sensitivity and roughly 81% specificity, and in testing the same model reached 80%/75%. In validation, the model predicted progression to ophthalmopathy with around 71% sensitivity and 72% to 75% specificity, a median of 6.5 months before onset. To identify TCR V-J signatures that set the groups apart, the researchers used a discovery cohort of 100 patients, made up of some 41 with Graves' ophthalmopathy and 55 to 65 with stable Graves' hyperthyroidism. Prospective prediction of ophthalmopathy was tested in an independent validation cohort of 18 to 20 hyperthyroidism patients and approximately 17 patients who later progressed to ophthalmopathy. For training and testing, the approximately 97 patients in the discovery cohort were randomly divided in a 7:3 ratio. In several Graves' hyperthyroidism patients, the study also compared T-cell repertoires from thyroid tissue with T-cell repertoires from blood. After blood sampling, hyperthyroidism patients were treated with methimazole at a starting dose of 30 mg daily, and ophthalmopathy patients were treated with high-dose intravenous methylprednisolone. A second multiplex PCR round built the libraries, followed by size selection and purification. Libraries were sequenced paired-end with 100 bp reads on an Illumina HiSeq2000. SOAPnuke was used to process the raw data, with reads discarded if the reads contained adapters or uncalled bases, had a mean Phred below 15, or lacked an exact constant-primer or identifier match. High-quality paired reads were merged using COPE v1.2.5, and each unique nucleotide sequence was defined as a clonotype. MiTCR v1.1 was used to align clonotypes to the IMGT TRBV, TRBD and TRBJ reference segments. Only V-J combinations with frequency above 0.0001, covering about 99% of repertoires, were analysed. A TCS score was defined as the ratio of F50 (clonal expansion) to E x V (chaos), with BLOSUM62-based TCRdist applied between CDR3 peptides within each V-J. Welch's t-statistics and random forest reduced 450 to 600 V-J features to 10 to 15, which were used in a naive Bayes classifier (R e1071). No statistical method was used to set the sample size in advance, and investigators knew the group allocation. The paper describes TCR Vbeta CDR3 sequencing of 135 peripheral blood samples, made up of under 50 ophthalmopathy patients, roughly 72 hyperthyroidism patients and 17 progressor patients.

The rearrangement joined TRBV7-6 to TRBJ2-5, with the D call tentatively TRBD1 or TRBD2, each fitting 5 bases. Here the sequenced sample was peripheral blood mononuclear cells (PBMCs), taken at new diagnosis, from a patient treated with antithyroid drugs. This sequence originates from a woman under 40 with Graves disease. Donor details come from another sample of the same person, matched by shared clones. The DNA reads as follows: TGTGCCGGCAGGGAGACAGATGCTATGGAGACCCAGTACTTC. Its amino acids are CAGRETDAMETQYF.